The 18 T cell receptor beta chains reported below all come from one sample, sequenced in a study of blood T cell repertoires in COVID-19. Only in-frame clones appear in the TCRdb table, and some are missing; sequencing was by immunoSEQ multiplex PCR. This sample yields tens of thousands of clones, of which approximately 83% are seen a single time; less than 3.5% belongs to the top ten. Sequenced material: peripheral blood. These receptors were obtained from a woman aged 60-70 years with acute or convalescent COVID-19.

The gene calls are TRBV6-1 and TRBJ2-7, with 8 bases lining up with TRBD2. Germline CDR1 is MNHNS and CDR2 is SASEGT. The V and J ends lost 1 base and 0 bases, in that order; junction bases with no gene match: 5. The CDR3 extends over 16 amino acids. The CDR3: CASSEDIGGGSYEQYF. The CDR3, as DNA: TGTGCCAGCAGTGAAGATATCGGGGGGGGCTCCTACGAGCAGTACTTC.

The chain couples TRBV10-3 to TRBJ1-6; TRBD1 aligns across 7 bases. J lost 8 bases, V lost 6 bases, and 4 bases had no gene match. Germline assignment: CDR1 ENHRY and CDR2 SYGVKD. The CDR3 has 13 residues. CDR3 region: CAIRDRWDSPLHF. CDR3 in DNA: TGTGCCATCAGGGACAGGTGGGATTCACCCCTCCACTTT.

The chain recombines TRBV4-1 with TRBJ2-1, with 14 positions matching TRBD2. Germline assignment: CDR1 MGHRA and CDR2 YSYEKL. V shed 4 bases, J shed 1 base, and the junction held 9 bases outside the gene matches. The CDR3 is 19 residues long. This CDR3 is CASSRETSGGAPSYNEQFF. The DNA for the CDR3 is TGCGCCAGCAGCCGAGAGACTAGCGGGGGGGCCCCGTCCTACAATGAGCAGTTCTTC.

This sequence joins TRBV27 and TRBJ2-5; TRBD1 might be the D (5 bases). Germline V gives CDR1 MNHEY, CDR2 SMNVEV (reference sequence). The CDR3 is made up of 16 amino acids. Trimming stripped 4 bases from V and 0 bases from J, with 15 bases between. The CDR3 protein is CASSSVSTAHQETQYF. The CDR3, as DNA: TGTGCCAGCAGTTCGGTCTCGACAGCTCACCAAGAGACCCAGTACTTC.

This clone was seen more than once but under ten times. This chain links TRBV18 with TRBJ1-2; weak D call: TRBD1 (6 bases). The CDR3 spans 13 residues. Between the trimmed V and J ends, which lost 4 bases and 2 bases, there was a span of 8 bases. Looked up from germline, CDR1 is KGHSH and CDR2 is LQKENI. In DNA form, the CDR3 reads TGTGCCAGCTCACTAGACAGGAACTATGGCTACACCTTC. Its translation is CASSLDRNYGYTF.

The chain has TRBV11-2 and TRBJ2-5; 7 nucleotides match TRBD1. The CDR3 has 19 residues. Germline V gene sequence: CDR1 SGHAT, CDR2 FQNNGV. V gave up 6 bases and J gave up 1 base; unmatched junction bases: 20. CDR3 amino acids: CASRRQGFSVRRSQETQYF. The CDR3, as DNA: TGTGCCAGCAGAAGACAGGGTTTTTCGGTGCGACGGAGCCAAGAGACCCAGTACTTC.

The V and J genes are TRBV6-6 and TRBJ1-3, with D perhaps TRBD1 (5 bases). Germline CDR1 MNHNY, CDR2 SVGAGI (reference sequence). With 5 bases removed from V and 0 bases from J, the gap between germline ends came to 17 bases. The CDR3 loop spans 17 amino acids. In nucleotides, the CDR3 is TGTGCCAGCAGTCCCCGACAGCAGTATAACTCTGGAAACACCATATATTTT. This translates into CASSPRQQYNSGNTIYF.

The chain is built from TRBV19 and TRBJ2-5, with 9 nucleotides matching TRBD1. V gave up 5 bases and J gave up 5 bases; unmatched junction bases: 9. Germline CDR1 is LNHDA and CDR2 is SQIVND (reference sequence). CDR3 length: 15 amino acids. For the CDR3, the DNA is TGTGCCAGTAGTTCGCAACAGGGGGCTGGGGAGACCCAGTACTTC. Translating gives CASSSQQGAGETQYF.

This chain connects TRBV3-1 (or the pseudogene TRBV3-2) to TRBJ1-5; D not resolved. Trimming shortened V by 1 base and J by 7 bases, and 5 bases separated the two germline ends. Germline CDR1 is LGHDT and CDR2 is YNNKEL (reference sequence). The CDR3 has 12 amino acids. CDR3 nucleotides: TGTGCCAGCAGCCAAGGCGCGCAGCCCCAGCATTTT. It codes for CASSQGAQPQHF.

This clone was recorded only once. The rearrangement joins TRBV6-5 to TRBJ2-3; 10 bases map to TRBD2. V lost 0 bases and J lost 6; bases outside the gene matches: 6. Germline CDR1 reads MNHEY; CDR2 reads SVGAGI. CDR3 length equals 16 residues. DNA of the CDR3: TGTGCCAGCAGTTACTCTAGTACTAGCGGGGCGGATACGCAGTATTTT. Residues: CASSYSSTSGADTQYF.

This chain uses TRBV2 with TRBJ1-6; 7 bases fit TRBD1. This CDR3 has 15 amino acids. V lost 6 bases, J lost 6 bases, and 8 bases stayed unmatched. Germline CDR1 reads SNHLY; CDR2 reads FYNNEI. In DNA form, the CDR3 reads TGTGCCAGCAGGGCCCCCGGGACAGTTAATTCACCCCTCCACTTT. This encodes CASRAPGTVNSPLHF.

The chain links TRBV6-5 to TRBJ1-2, with 9 bases aligning to TRBD1. The CDR3 is 14 residues long. Per germline, CDR1 MNHEY and CDR2 SVGAGI. V shed 6 bases and J 8 bases; nucleotides not matched to a gene: 10. CDR3 in DNA: TGTGCCAGCAGGCGCCAACAGGGGGCGTACGGCTACACCTTC. Its protein product is CASRRQQGAYGYTF.

The chain combines TRBV24-1 with TRBJ2-3; the match to TRBD1 covers 7 bases. The germline CDR1 and CDR2 sequences are KGHDR and SFDVKD. This CDR3 is built from 17 residues. Unmatched junction bases numbered 11, after V lost 6 bases and J lost 0 bases. CDR3 residues: CATSRIGTAGSTDTQYF. In nucleotides, the CDR3 is TGTGCCACCAGTCGGATTGGGACAGCTGGCAGCACAGATACGCAGTATTTT.

This clone showed up just a few times. The chain couples TRBV6-1 to TRBJ1-5; no clear D gene. Germline-derived CDR1 and CDR2 are MNHNS and SASEGT. The V end lost 1 base, the J end lost 7 bases, and 11 bases lay between the germline ends. This CDR3 comprises 14 residues. The CDR3: CASSEGGGPQPQHF. The CDR3 nucleotides are TGTGCCAGCAGTGAAGGGGGAGGACCACAGCCCCAGCATTTT.

The V gene is TRBV5-1, the J gene TRBJ1-3; 7 positions match TRBD1. CDR1 SGHRS and CDR2 YFSETQ come from the germline V gene. The CDR3 length is 15 residues. With V trimmed by 4 bases and J by 0 bases, 4 bases remained unmatched. Here the CDR3 reads CASSEGQASGNTIYF. CDR3 bases: TGCGCCAGCAGCGAAGGACAGGCCTCTGGAAACACCATATATTTT.

This clone was observed a single time. J is TRBJ1-1 and V is TRBV15, with TRBD1 matching 10 bases. The junction had 3 bases not matched to a gene; V was cut back by 3 bases and J by 2 bases. The CDR3 consists of 15 residues. Germline-derived CDR1 and CDR2 are LNHNV and YYDKDF (reference sequence). CDR3 coding DNA: TGTGCCACCAGCAGTGAGACAGGGGGCAACACTGAAGCTTTCTTT. Protein sequence: CATSSETGGNTEAFF.

This clone was detected only once. The chain employs TRBV5-1 and TRBJ2-2, with 12 positions matching TRBD1. With 4 bases clipped from V and 0 bases from J, the junction kept 16 bases outside the gene matches. The CDR3 sequence is 21 residues long. Germline assignment: CDR1 SGHRS and CDR2 YFSETQ. The CDR3 region is CASSADAGQGALISNTGELFF. Written as DNA, the CDR3 is TGCGCCAGCAGCGCGGACGCGGGACAGGGGGCTCTGATTTCGAACACCGGGGAGCTGTTTTTT.

The chain employs TRBV19 and TRBJ1-2; D may be TRBD1 (6 bases). The V end was cut by 3 bases, the J end by 14 bases, with 16 bases between. This CDR3 spans 12 amino acids. Germline-derived CDR1 and CDR2 are LNHDA and SQIVND (reference sequence). As DNA, the CDR3 is TGTGCCAGTAGTATTGGGGGGGCTTTTAGGACCTTC. This codes for CASSIGGAFRTF.